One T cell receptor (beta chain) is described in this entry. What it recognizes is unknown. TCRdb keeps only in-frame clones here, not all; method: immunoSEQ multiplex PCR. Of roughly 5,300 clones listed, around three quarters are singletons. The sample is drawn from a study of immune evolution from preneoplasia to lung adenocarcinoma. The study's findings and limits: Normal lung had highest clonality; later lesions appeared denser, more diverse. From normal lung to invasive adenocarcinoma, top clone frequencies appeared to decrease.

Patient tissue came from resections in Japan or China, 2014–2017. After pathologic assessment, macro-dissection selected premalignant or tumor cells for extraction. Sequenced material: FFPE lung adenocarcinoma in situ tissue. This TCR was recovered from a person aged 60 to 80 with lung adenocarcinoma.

This CDR3 reads CASSLTAGGSNEQFF. DNA for the CDR3: TGCGCCAGCAGCTTGACAGCGGGGGGGAGCAATGAGCAGTTCTTC. The V call is TRBV5-1, the J call TRBJ2-1; TRBD2 matches 10 bases. V shed 1 base and J 6 bases; nucleotides not matched to a gene: 4. The CDR3 totals 15 residues. From germline, CDR1 is SGHRS and CDR2 YFSETQ. Looking up the rest from reference TRBV5-1 and TRBJ2-1 gives the full variable domain: KAGVTQTPRYLIKTRGQQVTLSCSPISGHRSVSWYQQTPGQGLQFLFEYFSETQRNKGNFPGRFSGRQFSNSRSEMNVSTLELGDSALYLCASSLTAGGSNEQFFGPGTRLTVL.